Presented here are 28 T cell receptor beta chains from one specimen sequenced in a study of CD8+CD57+ T cells in acquired aplastic anemia. TCR beta VDJ and CDR3 were profiled, and genomic DNA was the template. TCRdb itself ran the reads through MiXCR, one entry per CDR3 protein. The sample includes a few hundred thousand distinct CDR3 sequences, about 59% of them seen just once. Sequenced sample: sorted CD4+, CD8+, or CD8+CD57+ T cells (not recorded which) from PBMCs. These TCRs come from a human donor in good health.

This clonotype was observed once. The chain links TRBV7-8 to TRBJ1-1, with 8 bases lining up with TRBD1. CDR1 and CDR2 from the germline V gene are SGHVS and FQNEAQ. The CDR3 runs to 15 residues. The junction had 9 bases not matched to a gene; V was cut back by 5 bases and J by 4 bases. The CDR3 region has the DNA TGTGCCAGCAGCAAAGTGGGGACAGGTAGCACTGAAGCTTTCTTT. Protein product: CASSKVGTGSTEAFF.

This clonotype is a singleton in its sample. A much larger clone sits a single nucleotide away, making a read error possible. V gene TRBV20-1 combines with J gene TRBJ2-3, with TRBD2 matching 8 bases. Per germline, CDR1 DFQATT and CDR2 SNEGSKA (reference sequence). This CDR3 region has 19 residues. V was clipped by 3 bases and J by 3 bases; unmatched bases: 20. Here the CDR3 DNA reads TGCAGTGCTAGTATAAACGGGGGGGTATATACGTTATTGACAGATACGCAGTATTTT. Protein: CSASINGGVYTLLTDTQYF.

The chain is built from TRBV10-3 and TRBJ1-1; 8 nucleotides match TRBD1. V was pared by 4 bases and J by 1 base, with 11 bases of the junction left unmatched. The CDR3 covers 17 residues. CDR1 is ENHRY and CDR2 is SYGVKD in the germline V gene. CDR3 bases: TGTGCCATCAGTGGCAGGGGGCGGGAATATGCGAACACTGAAGCTTTCTTT. It codes for CAISGRGREYANTEAFF.

On this clonotype: The junction shows a germline mismatch at one end, possibly a read error. The chain carries TRBV9 and TRBJ2-3; possibly TRBD1 for D (5 bases). The CDR3 runs to 15 residues. Germline V gene lookup returns CDR1 SGDLS and CDR2 YYNGEE. The CDR3: CTSSVSRGTTDAQYF. CDR3 DNA sequence: TGTACCAGCAGCGTTAGTAGGGGAACCACAGATGCGCAGTATTTT. The full variable domain, in which reference TRBV9 and TRBJ2-3 provide the parts outside the CDR3, is DSGVTQTPKHLITATGQRVTLRCSPRSGDLSVYWYQQSLDQGLQFLIQYYNGEERAKGNILERFSAQQFPDLHSELNLSSLELGDSALYFCTSSVSRGTTDAQYFGPGTRLTVL.

The chain is built from TRBV14 and TRBJ2-2, with D maybe TRBD1 (5 bases). The CDR3 has 13 residues. V shed 5 bases and J shed 4 bases, with 8 bases lying between them. Germline lookup yields CDR1 SGHDN and CDR2 FVKESK. The CDR3 sequence: CASSGQITGELFF. For the CDR3, the DNA is TGTGCCAGCAGCGGACAAATCACCGGGGAGCTGTTTTTT.

On this clonotype itself: At one end, the junction sequence differs from germline, possibly due to a read error. The CDR3 reads CSSREGQETQYF. CDR3 DNA: TGCAGTTCTAGGGAGGGGCAAGAGACCCAGTACTTC. The genes are TRBV20-1 and TRBJ2-5; 7 bases align to TRBD2. This CDR3 is built from 12 residues. Germline V gene data show CDR1 as DFQATT and CDR2 as SNEGSKA (reference sequence).

This clonotype appeared many times. The V call is TRBV20-1, the J call TRBJ1-2; D remains ambiguous. The CDR3 covers 11 residues. The germline V and J ends were trimmed by 4 bases and 5 bases, with 8 bases remaining between them. CDR1 and CDR2 (germline): DFQATT, SNEGSKA (reference sequence). As DNA, the CDR3 is TGCAGTGCTACCCAGGAGTATGGCTACACCTTC. Amino acid sequence: CSATQEYGYTF.

This clonotype appeared once. The junction shows a germline mismatch at one end, possibly a read error. The chain couples TRBV5-1 to TRBJ1-1; 9 bases are shared with TRBD1. Per germline, CDR1 SGHRS and CDR2 YFSETQ. The CDR3 has 19 residues. CDR3 protein: CASSHRPGQGVKEGTEAFF. The CDR3 region has the DNA TGTGCCAGCAGCCATAGACCGGGACAGGGAGTGAAGGAGGGCACTGAAGCTTTCTTT.

The V gene is TRBV11-3, the J gene TRBJ1-2; D is perhaps TRBD1 (6 bases). The CDR3 is 14 amino acids. Trimming took off 2 bases at V and 6 bases at J, with 13 bases between the two ends. CDR1 and CDR2 (germline): SGHNT, YENEEA. CDR3 nucleotide sequence: TGTGCCAGCAGCTTAAGGGGGGCGGACAATGGCTACACCTTC. It translates to CASSLRGADNGYTF.

This chain uses TRBV7-2 with TRBJ1-5; D is perhaps TRBD1 (6 bases). Germline loops: CDR1 SGHTA, CDR2 FQGNSA. The CDR3 has 15 amino acids. V was clipped by 2 bases and J by 6 bases, with 14 bases between them. Written as DNA, the CDR3 is TGTGCCAGCAGCTTATCGGGGGGGGCTAGTCAGCCCCAGCATTTT. Its translation is CASSLSGGASQPQHF. Full variable domain (outside the CDR3, taken from reference TRBV7-2 and TRBJ1-5): GAGVSQSPSNKVTEKGKDVELRCDPISGHTALYWYRQSLGQGLEFLIYFQGNSAPDKSGLPSDRFSAERTGGSVSTLTIQRTQQEDSAVYLCASSLSGGASQPQHFGDGTRLSIL.

The sample holds many counts of this clonotype. CDR3 bases: TGTGCCAGTAGTATAGAGGGGGGGTTCGAGACCCAGTACTTC. It yields the protein CASSIEGGFETQYF. The chain has TRBV19 and TRBJ2-5; 7 bases align to TRBD2. Per germline, CDR1 LNHDA and CDR2 SQIVND (reference sequence). V shed 0 bases and J 5 bases; nucleotides not matched to a gene: 3. The CDR3 length is 14 residues.

On this clonotype: At one boundary the junction diverges from the germline segment, which might be a read error. The V and J genes are TRBV5-1 and TRBJ2-7, with a weak D call TRBD1 (6 bases). This CDR3 is built from 14 residues. Looked up from germline, CDR1 is SGHRS and CDR2 is YFSETQ. The CDR3 reads CASSLGQGIGEQYF. Written as DNA, the CDR3 is TGTGCCAGCAGTTTAGGGCAGGGGATAGGTGAGCAGTACTTC.

The rearrangement joins TRBV20-1 to TRBJ1-5; D is uncertain. Trimming removed 3 bases at V and 7 bases at J, with 10 bases between. This CDR3 has 12 residues. Germline CDR1 and CDR2: DFQATT and SNEGSKA (reference sequence). CDR3 region: CSARSGVQPQHF. CDR3 nucleotide sequence: TGCAGTGCTAGGAGTGGCGTGCAGCCCCAGCATTTT.

This rearrangement joins TRBV9 to TRBJ1-2; TRBD1 agrees at 7 bases. The germline V gene has CDR1 SGDLS and CDR2 YYNGEE. The J segment lost 8 bases and the V segment lost 4 bases, leaving 11 bases of the junction unmatched. The CDR3 consists of 14 residues. DNA of the CDR3: TGTGCCAGCAGCACGGGGACAGCAAAGTGGGGCTACACCTTC. Translated: CASSTGTAKWGYTF.

This clonotype occurred once. The V and J genes are TRBV11-1 and TRBJ1-5; unclear D gene. Trimming took off 5 bases at V and 4 bases at J, with 9 bases between the two ends. Germline loops: CDR1 SGHAT, CDR2 FQDESV (reference sequence). The CDR3 contains 13 residues. DNA for the CDR3: TGTGCCAGCAGCCTCTCCGATAATCAGCCCCAGCATTTT. Encoded protein: CASSLSDNQPQHF.

The rearrangement joins TRBV7-9 to TRBJ2-2; D could derive from TRBD1 or TRBD2 (5 bases each). Germline CDR1 reads SEHNR; CDR2 reads FQNEAQ (reference sequence). V lost 8 bases to trimming and J lost 3 bases, with 16 bases between them. This CDR3 has 15 residues. CDR3 in amino acids: CASRSGTADTGELFF. The CDR3 DNA reads as TGTGCCAGCCGCTCCGGGACGGCGGACACCGGGGAGCTGTTTTTT.

This sequence joins TRBV7-9 and TRBJ2-5; possible D gene TRBD2, 6 bases. V lost 1 base and J 5 bases, leaving 8 bases between the germline ends. Germline V lookup: CDR1 SEHNR, CDR2 FQNEAQ (reference sequence). This CDR3 has 13 amino acids. The CDR3 reads CASSLEAGETQYF. CDR3 nucleotides: TGTGCCAGCAGCTTAGAGGCGGGGGAGACCCAGTACTTC.

This clonotype was observed once. The DNA for the CDR3 is TGTGCCAGCGCGCCAGAGAGTCTCTATGGCTACACCTTC. Translation gives CASAPESLYGYTF. J is TRBJ1-2 and V is TRBV7-6, with D unresolved. CDR1 SGHVS and CDR2 FNYEAQ come from the germline V gene. This CDR3 region has 13 residues. Trimming took 8 bases from V and 4 from J, leaving 14 bases between them.

A few counts support this clonotype. The chain employs TRBV9 and TRBJ2-7; 8 bases match TRBD2. V lost 0 bases to trimming and J lost 4 bases; unmatched junction nucleotides: 3. Germline V gene lookup returns CDR1 SGDLS and CDR2 YYNGEE. This CDR3 spans 14 amino acids. As DNA, the CDR3 is TGTGCCAGCAGCGTAGCTACGGGGGGGTACGAGCAGTACTTC. Translation: CASSVATGGYEQYF.

In its sample, this clonotype was seen many times. The chain recombines TRBV13 with TRBJ2-7; 7 nucleotides align to TRBD1. Germline CDR1 is PRHDT and CDR2 is FYEKMQ (reference sequence). Losses at the gene ends were 3 bases for V and 3 bases for J; bases not matched to a gene: 8. This CDR3 is built from 15 residues. This CDR3 reads CASSFRTGDYYEQYF. CDR3 in DNA: TGTGCCAGCAGCTTCCGGACAGGAGACTACTACGAGCAGTACTTC.

Comment on this clonotype: A much larger clonotype is one base distant, so this may be a read error. The chain combines TRBV6-9 with TRBJ2-1, with unresolved D. From germline, CDR1 is MNHGY and CDR2 SVAAGI. This CDR3 region has 13 residues. With 11 bases removed from V and 4 bases from J, the gap between germline ends came to 15 bases. The DNA of the CDR3 is TGTGCCCACGGTCTTGCGTCATACAATGAGCAGTTCTTC. Translating gives CAHGLASYNEQFF.

CDR3 in amino acids: CASSDRQGLTDTQYF. CDR3 bases: TGTGCCAGCAGCGACCGACAGGGGCTCACAGATACGCAGTATTTT. V and J are TRBV7-8 and TRBJ2-3; 8 bases are a match to TRBD1. This CDR3 comprises 15 residues. V shed 5 bases and J 2 bases; nucleotides not matched to a gene: 6. Per germline, CDR1 SGHVS and CDR2 FQNEAQ.

In the case of this clonotype: Germline is not matched at one junction end, which may reflect a read error. This chain uses TRBV7-7 with TRBJ2-5; D is unresolved. This CDR3 is 16 amino acids long. Germline CDR1 reads SSHAT; CDR2 reads FNYEAQ (reference sequence). CDR3 protein: CASSLGLREYQETQYF. As DNA, the CDR3 is TGTGCCAGCAGCTTAGGTCTCAGAGAGTACCAAGAAACCCAGTACTTC.

The CDR3 DNA sequence: TGTGCCAGCAGCTTGTGGAGACTCGGCACAGATACGCAGTATTTT. Translating gives CASSLWRLGTDTQYF. This chain connects TRBV5-6 to TRBJ2-3; no clear D gene. Germline CDR1 reads SGHDT; CDR2 reads YYEEEE. Deletions cut 1 base from V and 1 base from J, with 10 bases between. CDR3 length: 15 residues.

V usage is TRBV4-1 and J usage is TRBJ2-1; no reliable D call. V lost 1 base, J lost 0 bases, and 7 bases lay in between. The germline CDR1 and CDR2 sequences are MGHRA and YSYEKL. CDR3 size: 15 residues. CDR3 amino acids: CASSQVSNSYNEQFF. The DNA for the CDR3 is TGCGCCAGCAGCCAAGTGTCAAACTCCTACAATGAGCAGTTCTTC.

This clonotype occurred a few times. V usage is TRBV7-3 and J usage is TRBJ1-6, with D perhaps matching TRBD1 (5 bases). The germline CDR1 and CDR2 sequences are SGHTA and FQGTGA. The CDR3 has 14 amino acids. Deletions cut 10 bases from V and 10 bases from J, with 20 bases between. CDR3 DNA: TGTGCCACCGGGGGGGTAATCAGCGGATCACCCCTCCACTTT. This gives the protein CATGGVISGSPLHF.

CDR3 protein: CASSSRPAGPPSSYNSPLHF. Here the CDR3 DNA reads TGTGCCAGCTCATCCCGCCCGGCCGGGCCACCAAGCTCCTATAATTCACCCCTCCACTTT. This rearrangement joins TRBV18 to TRBJ1-6; D call uncertain. The CDR3 length is 20 residues. Germline assignment: CDR1 KGHSH and CDR2 LQKENI. V lost 5 bases and J 0 bases, leaving 23 bases between the germline ends.

The chain is built from TRBV9 and TRBJ1-1; no definite D call. CDR3 length: 14 amino acids. The germline V and J ends were trimmed by 1 base and 5 bases, with 12 bases remaining between them. Per germline, CDR1 SGDLS and CDR2 YYNGEE. The CDR3, as DNA: TGTGCCAGCAGCGTAAATCGGGGAGGGACTGAAGCTTTCTTT. This gives the protein CASSVNRGGTEAFF.